These T cell receptor beta chains were read from a single sample in a study of cytomegalovirus exposure and HLA in healthy donors. TCRdb's table, derived via immunoSEQ multiplex PCR, lists solely in-frame clones and lacks some. The sample comprises 160,000 or so clones, roughly 65% of which are singletons, and about 4.5% rests with the top ten. Specimen: PBMCs. The receptors derive from a man aged 18 to 29 in good health and CMV-seropositive. The conserved cysteine and the conserved F or W are not part of the CDR3 here. Clone size, where shown, is once, few, many, or a class for clones that have expanded.

>TRBJ1-2|TRBV27|.
ASSPGGVGYT
>TRBJ1-5|TRBV5-5|.
ASSPGTGGWGPNQPQH
>TRBJ1-3|TRBV6-5|.
ASSSKGAGNTIY
>TRBJ2-2|TRBV13|.
ASSLGGTSWSGELF
>TRBJ2-1|TRBV6-6|.
ASRPGTGVYNEQF
>TRBJ2-5|TRBV2|once
ASSEVVTSEETQY
>TRBJ2-2|TRBV9|.
ASSAPDSTPTGELF
>TRBJ1-1|TRBV6-6|few
ASSSPLNTEAF
>TRBJ2-3|TRBV5-4|.
ASSSSDRVDTQY
>TRBJ1-1|TRBV5-1|few
ASSLARDTEAF
>TRBJ2-1|TRBV29-1|few
SVVPGLAGSYNEQF
>TRBJ2-1|TRBV29-1|.
SARAGGPHNEQF
>TRBJ1-5|TRBV10-3|few
ATLGTGDQLNQPQH
>TRBJ2-3|TRBV4-1|few
ASSQISGSTDTQY
>TRBJ1-2|TRBV2|.
ASSGEGRYGYT
>TRBJ1-1|TRBV6-4|.
ASSNSGENTEAF
>TRBJ1-3|TRBV5-1|.
ASSLPTRGGSSGNTIY
>TRBJ2-5|TRBV25-1|.
ASSERGTSGRGETQY
>TRBJ1-2|TRBV19|.
ASSQTGAEGYT
>TRBJ2-2|TRBV29-1|.
SVGGTNTGELF
>TRBJ2-5|TRBV25-1|.
ASSYMGEGRETQY